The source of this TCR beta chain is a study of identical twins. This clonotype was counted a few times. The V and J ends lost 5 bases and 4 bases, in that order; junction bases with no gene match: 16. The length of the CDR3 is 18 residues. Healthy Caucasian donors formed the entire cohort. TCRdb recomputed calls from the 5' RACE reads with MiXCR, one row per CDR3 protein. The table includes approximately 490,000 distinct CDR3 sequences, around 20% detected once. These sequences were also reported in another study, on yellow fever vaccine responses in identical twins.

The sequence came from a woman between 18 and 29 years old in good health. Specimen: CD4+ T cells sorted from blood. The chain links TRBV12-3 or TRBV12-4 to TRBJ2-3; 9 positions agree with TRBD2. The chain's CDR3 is CASSPLAGGPSPPDTQYF. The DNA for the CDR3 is TGTGCCAGCAGTCCACTTGCGGGAGGGCCCAGTCCCCCAGATACGCAGTATTTT.